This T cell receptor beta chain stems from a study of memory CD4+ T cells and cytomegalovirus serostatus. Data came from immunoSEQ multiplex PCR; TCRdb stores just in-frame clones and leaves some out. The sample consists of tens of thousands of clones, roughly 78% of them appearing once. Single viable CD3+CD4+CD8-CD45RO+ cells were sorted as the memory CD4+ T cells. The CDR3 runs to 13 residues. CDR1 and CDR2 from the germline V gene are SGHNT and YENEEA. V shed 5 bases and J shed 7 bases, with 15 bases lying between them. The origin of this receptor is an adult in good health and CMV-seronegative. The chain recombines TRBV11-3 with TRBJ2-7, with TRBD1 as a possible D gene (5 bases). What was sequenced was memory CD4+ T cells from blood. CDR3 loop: CASSRDRAGEQYF. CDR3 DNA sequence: TGTGCCAGCAGCCGAGACAGAGCTGGAGAGCAGTACTTC.